This T cell receptor beta chain was obtained from a study of T cells after yellow fever vaccination. Study details: It was SMART-Seq v4 Ultra Low Input that prepared the fractions with low cell numbers.

This clonotype was seen repeatedly, ten times or more. General study points: Abundant contaminating clonotypes from the bulk population could appear in FACS-sorted repertoires.

One entry per CDR3 protein, called by TCRdb with MiXCR from the 5' RACE reads. The sample yields 25,000 to 30,000 distinct CDR3 sequences, around 4.3% seen once. CDR3 length: 14 residues. Germline trimming cut 5 bases from V and 4 bases from J; bases unmatched to any gene: 5. Germline-derived CDR1 and CDR2 are SGHTA and FQGNSA. The starting material was PBMCs, either bulk or a sorted T-cell subset (CD4+, CD8+, memory, or dextramer-sorted; not recorded which), obtained on the day of the yellow fever booster vaccination. The V gene is TRBV7-2, the J gene TRBJ2-5, with 9 bases lining up with TRBD2. The TCR comes from a man aged 18 to 35 who received the YFV17D yellow fever vaccine. The CDR3: CASSLKAGGETQYF. In DNA form, the CDR3 reads TGTGCCAGCAGCCTCAAAGCGGGGGGAGAGACCCAGTACTTC.